The entry below gives a single T cell receptor beta chain sequence along with its context. Its antigen remains unidentified. TCRdb re-called the RT-PCR reads with MiXCR, one entry per CDR3 protein. Among approximately 520,000 distinct CDR3 sequences listed, roughly 25% were seen once. This record belongs to a study of response to subunit inactivated influenza vaccine. Germline lookup yields CDR1 SGHTA and CDR2 FQGNSA. V was pared by 3 bases and J by 5 bases, with 6 bases of the junction left unmatched. This CDR3 region has 15 residues. Notes on the study in general: The authors suggested that every seasonal influenza vaccination recruits few new T cells.

This chain links TRBV7-2 with TRBJ2-5, with TRBD1 identical over 10 bases. The clonotype comes from a man aged 50-59 years who received an inactivated influenza vaccine. This material consisted of CD4+ T cells sorted from PBMCs, taken roughly 5 days after vaccination. The CDR3 coding sequence is TGTGCCAGCAGCTTGGGGGGGACAGGGGCTGAGACCCAGTACTTC. Translated, it gives CASSLGGTGAETQYF.